The clone carrying this T cell receptor beta chain was seen a handful of times. TCRdb reprocessed the 5' RACE reads via MiXCR and lists one record per CDR3 protein. The data hold 300,000 to 350,000 distinct CDR3 sequences, with over 10% observed a single time. The data stem from a study of T-cell memory formation after mild COVID-19. CDR3 length equals 15 residues. Germline CDR1 is SGHRS and CDR2 is YFSETQ. With 3 bases removed from V and 4 bases from J, the gap between germline ends came to 13 bases. The J gene is TRBJ2-2, the V gene TRBV5-1; tentative D call: TRBD2 (5 bases). The clonotype was recovered from a man younger than 35 who had mild COVID-19 (a few samples of this study predate the infection). Cell type and time point are not known. Specimen: PBMCs or a T cell subset sorted from them (not recorded which). The CDR3 nucleotides read TGCGCCAGCAGCTCGACCTTGGCGGGCACCGGGGAGCTGTTTTTT. It yields the protein CASSSTLAGTGELFF.